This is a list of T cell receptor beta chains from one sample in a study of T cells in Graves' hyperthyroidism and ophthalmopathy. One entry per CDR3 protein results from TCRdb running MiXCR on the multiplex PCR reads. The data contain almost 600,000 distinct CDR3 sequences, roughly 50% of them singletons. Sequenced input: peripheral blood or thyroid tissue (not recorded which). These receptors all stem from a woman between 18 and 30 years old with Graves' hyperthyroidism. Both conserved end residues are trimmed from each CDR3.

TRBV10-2	ASTQSGGSDEQY
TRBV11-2	ASSLGTHTEAF
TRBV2	ASSVSGDEQF
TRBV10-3	AISPRGGEGANVLT
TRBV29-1	SVAGKTRTEAYEQY
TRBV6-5	ASSYSGRTDQETQY
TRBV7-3	ASSWRGQGAFWETQY
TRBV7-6	ASSLGVGVRANVLT
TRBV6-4	ASSQVGGTGSTQY
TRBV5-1	ASSLGLISYEQY
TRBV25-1	ASSGFTEAF
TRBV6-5	ASSEITTYEQY
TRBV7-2	ASSLSHTGELF
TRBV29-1	SFRQGDYGYT
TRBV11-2	ASSLGPQHHNQPQH
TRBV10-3	AISEASGPEGYEQY
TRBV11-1	ASSLGKGGPSSYNEQF
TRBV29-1	SVERTGPNTEAF
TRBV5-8	ASSFRSNNSPLH
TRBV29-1	SSPVTSGTYEQY
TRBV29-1	SVALRGGDYT
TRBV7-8	ASSVDGGGETQY
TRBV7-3	ASSPRRREGAHEQGNREKKLF
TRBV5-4	ASSLAITGVGETQY
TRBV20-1	SAREQGPNSPLH
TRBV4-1	ASSQSGLAGGPRNQETQY
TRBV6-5	ASRPDRGRVSYGYT
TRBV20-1	SQRTGGNTEAF
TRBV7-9	ASSHYRGLKEKLF
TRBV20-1	SAVQGARANTEAF
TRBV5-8	ASSWGIGFSYEQY
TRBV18	ASSPTLGDEQY
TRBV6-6	ANSSLGVGVRETQY
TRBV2	AKQKNTGELF
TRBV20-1	SASHGETQY
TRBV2	ASRLVGEGYT
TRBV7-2	ASTRDRARTEAF
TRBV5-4	ASSPGTSGRQSEQY
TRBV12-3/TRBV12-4	ASSLTGGNSNTIY
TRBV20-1	SARGEAGDHEQPQH
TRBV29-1	SVEPSAGQETQY
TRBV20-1	SARDQPGGWEAF
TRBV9	ASSDDLGMSPGELF